This T cell receptor (beta chain) was identified in a study of response to subunit inactivated influenza vaccine. Notes on the study in general: After each seasonal influenza vaccination, few new T cells are recruited, the authors suggested.

This clonotype was seen only a few times. No antigen is known for it. This CDR3 is built from 16 residues. Germline V lookup: CDR1 DFQATT, CDR2 SNEGSKA (reference sequence). Losses at the gene ends were 0 bases for V and 1 base for J; bases not matched to a gene: 5. A single record per CDR3 protein comes from TCRdb applying MiXCR to the RT-PCR reads. The table has hundreds of thousands of distinct CDR3 sequences, around 25% seen once. The V call is TRBV20-1, the J call TRBJ2-2; 7 nucleotides match TRBD2. This clonotype originated in a man aged 45-60 years who received an inactivated influenza vaccine. The sequencing here drew on CD4+ T cells sorted from PBMCs, taken around 5 days after vaccination. The CDR3 bases are TGCAGTGCTAGAGAACCTCGCGGGGGGAACACCGGGGAGCTGTTTTTT. Its translation: CSAREPRGGNTGELFF.